The 14 T cell receptor beta chains below were found in one sample sequenced in a study of T cells after yellow fever vaccination. One entry per CDR3 protein results from TCRdb running MiXCR on the 5' RACE reads. The table shows around 46,000 distinct CDR3 sequences, with approximately 6.3% occurring only once. The sample in question was CD8+ T cells not binding an NS4B(214-222) dextramer, sorted from PBMCs, obtained 45 days after the yellow fever booster vaccination. These receptors all stem from a man aged 25 to 40 who received the YFV17D yellow fever vaccine.

The chain has TRBV7-2 and TRBJ2-7, with 8 bases identical to TRBD2. The CDR3 consists of 16 residues. The V gene's germline CDR1 is SGHTA and CDR2 FQGNSA. Unmatched junction bases numbered 10, after V lost 3 bases and J lost 3 bases. The chain's CDR3 is CASSFSGTRFIYEQYF. The CDR3 DNA sequence: TGTGCCAGCAGCTTCTCCGGGACTAGATTTATCTACGAGCAGTACTTC.

The chain recombines TRBV5-1 with TRBJ2-5, with TRBD2 matching over 14 bases. The germline V gene has CDR1 SGHRS and CDR2 YFSETQ. V lost 8 bases to trimming and J lost 5 bases; unmatched junction nucleotides: 11. The CDR3 spans 16 residues. For the CDR3, the DNA is TGCGCCAGTGCGACTAGCGGGAGGGCTCCATTCGAGACCCAGTACTTC. It yields the protein CASATSGRAPFETQYF.

The rearrangement uses TRBV12-3 or TRBV12-4 and TRBJ1-4; no clear D gene. This CDR3 is built from 13 residues. Deletions cut 5 bases from V and 7 bases from J, with 11 bases between. The DNA for the CDR3 is TGTGCCAGCAGTAAGTTTAGCGGTGAAAAACTGTTTTTT. The encoded protein is CASSKFSGEKLFF.

This clonotype has a count of ten or more. The rearrangement links TRBV11-2 to TRBJ2-7; no definite D call. Germline V gene lookup returns CDR1 SGHAT and CDR2 FQNNGV. The CDR3 length is 13 residues. The V and J ends lost 5 bases and 0 bases respectively, with 8 bases between them. CDR3 protein: CASSAISSYEQYF. CDR3 sequence (DNA): TGTGCCAGCAGCGCGATTAGCTCCTACGAGCAGTACTTC.

The V and J genes are TRBV28 and TRBJ2-3; possibly TRBD2 for D (5 bases). The germline gives CDR1 MDHEN, CDR2 SYDVKM. The CDR3 runs 14 residues. Trimming cost V 6 bases and J 3 bases, with 13 bases left between them. CDR3 sequence (DNA): TGTGCCAGCAGCTCCGGGGAAGAGACAGATACGCAGTATTTT. Its protein is CASSSGEETDTQYF. The complete variable domain, with remaining parts taken from reference TRBV28 and TRBJ2-3, reads DVKVTQSSRYLVKRTGEKVFLECVQDMDHENMFWYRQDPGLGLRLIYFSYDVKMKEKGDIPEGYSVSREKKERFSLILESASTNQTSMYLCASSSGEETDTQYFGPGTRLTVL.

The sample holds many counts of this clonotype. The V call is TRBV11-2, the J call TRBJ2-7; the D is unclear. The V and J ends lost 1 base and 4 bases respectively, with 8 bases between them. This CDR3 contains 13 residues. CDR1 is SGHAT, CDR2 FQNNGV, per germline. Here the CDR3 DNA reads TGTGCCAGCAGCTTAGGGGCTATATACGAGCAGTACTTC. Translation gives CASSLGAIYEQYF.

A remark on this clonotype: A much larger clone lies one base from this, so it may be a read error. This sequence joins TRBV6-2 or TRBV6-3 and TRBJ2-2, with TRBD2 as a possible D gene (6 bases). This CDR3 comprises 18 residues. Germline V lookup: CDR1 MNHEY, CDR2 SVGEGT. The CDR3 loop reads CASRSLLGGVVGTGKLFF. The CDR3 nucleotides are TGTGCCAGCAGATCCCTCCTAGGAGGGGTAGTCGGTACCGGGAAGCTGTTTTTT.

This clonotype showed up many times. The chain combines TRBV6-5 with TRBJ1-6, with 9 bases fitting TRBD1. The CDR3 runs 15 residues. Germline V gene sequence: CDR1 MNHEY, CDR2 SVGAGI. The trim removed 5 bases at V and 10 bases at J, leaving 9 bases unmatched. The CDR3 DNA sequence: TGTGCCAGCAGTACCCCGACAGGGGGGGAATCACCCCTCCACTTT. It codes for CASSTPTGGESPLHF.

This chain links TRBV20-1 with TRBJ2-1; D perhaps matches TRBD2 (6 bases). V was clipped by 6 bases and J by 8 bases, with 11 bases between them. The CDR3 is 11 amino acids. Per the germline V gene, CDR1 is DFQATT and CDR2 is SNEGSKA (reference sequence). The CDR3 region is CSAWEEYEQFF. The CDR3 region has the DNA TGCAGTGCCTGGGAGGAGTATGAGCAGTTCTTC.

Only one count was recorded for this clonotype. This sequence may be a read error, since a much larger clone differs from it by one base. This chain joins TRBV4-3 and TRBJ1-6; TRBD1 aligns across 8 bases. Germline V gene data show CDR1 as LGHNA and CDR2 as YSLEER. V dropped 0 bases and J dropped 9; count of bases not matched to a gene: 7. The CDR3 sequence is 16 residues long. Written as DNA, the CDR3 is TGCGCCAGCAGCCAAGAAATAGACAGGGGAGCTTCACCCCTCCACTTT. Translation gives CASSQEIDRGASPLHF.

In its sample, this clonotype was seen many times. This chain joins TRBV3-1 and TRBJ2-3; 8 positions match TRBD2. V lost 5 bases, J lost 2 bases, and 9 bases stayed unmatched. Germline CDR1 is LGHDT and CDR2 is YNNKEL (reference sequence). This CDR3 is built from 16 residues. CDR3 nucleotides: TGTGCCAGCAGCGCAGGAGAACTAGCGGCCACAGATACGCAGTATTTT. Amino acids: CASSAGELAATDTQYF.

There are many counts of this clonotype. The chain carries TRBV12-3 or TRBV12-4 and TRBJ2-2; the match to TRBD1 covers 7 bases. The CDR3 sequence is 16 residues long. Trimming removed 6 bases from V and 0 bases from J; junction bases left unmatched: 7. The CDR3 here is CASSLMGTANTGELFF. CDR3 bases: TGTGCCAGCAGCCTCATGGGGACAGCGAACACCGGGGAGCTGTTTTTT.

In its sample, this clonotype was seen many times. V and J are TRBV10-2 and TRBJ1-5; D may be TRBD1 (6 bases). V shed 6 bases and J shed 9 bases, with 18 bases lying between them. Germline lookup yields CDR1 WSHSY and CDR2 SAAADI. CDR3 length: 14 residues. CDR3 nucleotide sequence: TGCGCCAGCAGGAACAGGGATTCCGGGCGGCCCCAGCATTTT. It specifies CASRNRDSGRPQHF.

This clonotype was observed a few times. V usage is TRBV11-2 and J usage is TRBJ1-1, with a weak D call TRBD1 (6 bases). Germline V CDR1 and CDR2: SGHAT, FQNNGV. Trimming stripped 3 bases from V and 8 bases from J, with 22 bases between. The CDR3 covers 16 residues. CDR3 nucleotide sequence: TGTGCCAGCAGCTTCTGGGGCAGGGGCAAGGTTCCGGAAGCTTTCTTT. Its translation: CASSFWGRGKVPEAFF.